This T cell receptor (beta chain) was recorded in a study of OX40 agonist ivuxolimab in advanced cancers. Looking at the study overall: Ivuxolimab was an agonistic, fully human IgG2 monoclonal antibody directed against OX40 (CD134), a costimulatory receptor. Intravenous ivuxolimab was administered to patients every 2 weeks at six dose levels: 0.01, 0.1, 0.3, 1.5, 3 and 10 mg/kg. Among the roughly 52 dose-escalation patients, around 20 had hepatocellular carcinoma, roughly 15 melanoma, 9 renal cell carcinoma and 9 head and neck cancer. The dose-escalation cohort was roughly 87% male with a mean age of approximately 60 years, ranging from roughly 20 to 80. Prior anti-PD-1, anti-PD-L1 or anti-CTLA-4 therapy was permitted, and approximately 40% of dose-escalation patients had received checkpoint inhibitors. Partial responses occurred in three dose-escalation patients: two with cutaneous melanoma and one with hepatocellular carcinoma. The point of sequencing TCRbeta in the periphery was to test whether ivuxolimab changed TCR sequence diversity and drove clonal T-cell expansion. The monotherapy dose-escalation portion (N ≈ 56 patients) of the phase I ivuxolimab trial is reported in the paper.

Genomic DNA was extracted from sorted cells for sequencing of the TCRbeta CDR3 region. The immunoSEQ Assay was used for sequencing of TCRbeta CDR3 regions. Drawn from immuneACCESS, this table holds only the in-frame rearrangements with V and J called that TCRdb kept. Clones are partly lost; checked studies trace under half to an unresolved V gene and leave the rest unexplained. Present in this sample are around 94,000 clones, about nine tenths of which were seen just once. The ten largest clonotypes hold 0.31% of the sample. Patients with a history of autoimmune disease or receiving systemic immunosuppression were excluded from the trial. In every dose cohort, peripheral blood was drawn for TCR sequencing at baseline, cycle 4 day 1, and cycle 7 day 1. The samples were taken from a phase I, first-in-human, multicenter, open-label dose-escalation trial of ivuxolimab. Adults with locally advanced or metastatic head and neck squamous cell, hepatocellular, melanoma or renal cell carcinoma were enrolled in the trial. Before TCR sequencing, CD4+ T cells and CD8+ T cells from peripheral blood were sorted into separate populations.

With respect to this clone: Its antigen is not yet known. Base qualities were left out, and no much larger clone turns up one base away.

For this chain, trimming is 5 bases at the V end and 3 bases at the J end, and the number of junction bases without a gene match is 12. CDR1 and CDR2, per the germline V gene, are SGHTA and FQGNSA. Including the terminal cysteine and phenylalanine, the CDR3 comprises 16 residues. Solely the CDR3 DNA is kept, with 48 bases framed from the first base. Study-wide conclusions, independent of this receptor: In the 0.1-3.0 mg/kg groups, partial responders were among the patients with the lowest normalized peripheral clonal expansion, particularly in CD8+ T cells. The antigen specificity of the peripheral T cells that underwent clonal expansion was not determined. Clonal expansion of both CD4+ and CD8+ blood T cells was observed from baseline to week 6 at doses 0.1 to 3.0 mg/kg. After ivuxolimab, more expanded clones were found on average in CD8+ T cells than in CD4+ T cells. Low levels of normalized T-cell clonal expansion were also shown by some nonresponding patients.

The sequence derives from an adult with an advanced solid tumor such as melanoma, head and neck, liver or kidney cancer. Here the sequenced sample was CD4+ or CD8+ T cells sorted from blood, taken in a trial of the OX40 agonist ivuxolimab. Recombination connected TRBV7-2 to TRBJ2-7; the central 8 bases match TRBD2. The DNA sequence is given as TGTGCCAGCAGCCCCGGGGGGGCGGGGAGATACTACGAGCAGTACTTC. Its protein reads: CASSPGGAGRYYEQYF.